A single sample is the source of the 24 T cell receptor beta chains below, sequenced in a study of cytomegalovirus exposure and HLA in healthy donors. The PCR had 60 Vbeta and 13 Jbeta primers. Libraries were prepared by immunoSEQ multiplex PCR; TCRdb keeps only in-frame clonotypes and omits some of them. The profile shows 95,000 to 120,000 clones, roughly two thirds of them singletons. Sequenced: PBMCs. The receptors here all came from a man between 18 and 29 years old in good health and CMV-seropositive.

The gene calls are TRBV5-1 and TRBJ1-6; 9 positions agree with TRBD1. With V trimmed by 4 bases and J by 2 bases, 7 bases remained unmatched. CDR3 size: 17 residues. Germline V gene lookup returns CDR1 SGHRS and CDR2 YFSETQ. In DNA form, the CDR3 reads TGCGCCAGCAGCGCCTCCGGGACAGGGCCCTATAATTCACCCCTCCACTTT. Protein sequence: CASSASGTGPYNSPLHF.

The chain uses TRBV5-1 and TRBJ2-5; TRBD1 might be the D (6 bases). Germline loops: CDR1 SGHRS, CDR2 YFSETQ. V lost 0 bases, J lost 2 bases, and 14 bases lay in between. There are 16 residues in the CDR3. CDR3 protein: CASSLGPSGQQETQYF. Written as DNA, the CDR3 is TGCGCCAGCAGCTTGGGGCCCTCCGGACAGCAAGAGACCCAGTACTTC.

The rearrangement links TRBV14 to TRBJ1-1; D is unclear. The CDR3 length is 14 residues. Trimming took off 1 base at V and 0 bases at J, with 6 bases between the two ends. The germline V gene encodes CDR1 SGHDN and CDR2 FVKESK. The CDR3 loop is CASSQAGLNTEAFF. The CDR3 DNA is TGTGCCAGCAGCCAAGCGGGTTTGAACACTGAAGCTTTCTTT. Looking up the rest from reference TRBV14 and TRBJ1-1 gives the full variable domain: EAGVTQFPSHSVIEKGQTVTLRCDPISGHDNLYWYRRVMGKEIKFLLHFVKESKQDESGMPNNRFLAERTGGTYSTLKVQPAELEDSGVYFCASSQAGLNTEAFFGQGTRLTVV.

The gene calls are TRBV28 and TRBJ2-2; 9 nucleotides agree with TRBD1. CDR1 is MDHEN and CDR2 is SYDVKM in the germline V gene. The CDR3 runs to 21 residues. J gave up 1 base and V 4 bases, and 19 bases lay outside the gene matches. This CDR3 is CASSSYPGTGRPPRNTGELFF. For the CDR3, the DNA is TGTGCCAGCAGTTCATATCCAGGGACAGGGCGACCCCCCAGGAACACCGGGGAGCTGTTTTTT.

Regarding this clone: Different DNA sequences within this sample yield the same CDR3. The chain joins TRBV5-1 to TRBJ1-1, with D tentatively TRBD1 (6 bases). The CDR3 sequence is 14 residues long. V was shortened by 3 bases and J by 1 base, with 10 bases between the two germline ends. Germline values: CDR1 SGHRS, CDR2 YFSETQ. CDR3 region: CASSSGQPNTEAFF. For the CDR3, the DNA is TGCGCCAGCAGCTCCGGACAGCCGAACACTGAAGCTTTCTTT. Full variable domain (missing parts from reference TRBV5-1 and TRBJ1-1): KAGVTQTPRYLIKTRGQQVTLSCSPISGHRSVSWYQQTPGQGLQFLFEYFSETQRNKGNFPGRFSGRQFSNSRSEMNVSTLELGDSALYLCASSSGQPNTEAFFGQGTRLTVV.

This chain links TRBV6-5 with TRBJ2-1, with 11 positions matching TRBD2. CDR3 size: 16 residues. Germline V gives CDR1 MNHEY, CDR2 SVGAGI. The J segment lost 4 bases and the V segment lost 0 bases, leaving 2 bases of the junction unmatched. The CDR3 loop is CASSYSIAGGYNEQFF. CDR3 nucleotides: TGTGCCAGCAGTTACTCTATAGCGGGGGGGTACAATGAGCAGTTCTTC.

The rearrangement joins TRBV5-1 to TRBJ2-5, with 11 bases aligning to TRBD2. Germline V gene sequence: CDR1 SGHRS, CDR2 YFSETQ. The CDR3 loop spans 16 amino acids. V lost 5 bases to trimming and J lost 2 bases; unmatched junction nucleotides: 8. The CDR3 coding sequence is TGCGCCAGCAGGAGGCGGAGACTAGCGGGGCAAGAGACCCAGTACTTC. Residues: CASRRRRLAGQETQYF.

The V gene is TRBV7-9, the J gene TRBJ1-2; 9 positions match TRBD1. Germline V gene lookup returns CDR1 SEHNR and CDR2 FQNEAQ (reference sequence). CDR3 size: 14 residues. V trimming: 5 bases; J trimming: 4 bases; junction bases outside the gene matches: 5. The CDR3, as DNA: TGTGCCAGCAGCCCCCTGGGACAGGGCTATGGCTACACCTTC. It codes for CASSPLGQGYGYTF.

The V call is TRBV13, the J call TRBJ2-7; D not certain. The length of the CDR3 is 12 residues. Trimming took off 6 bases at V and 0 bases at J, with 6 bases between the two ends. Germline lookup yields CDR1 PRHDT and CDR2 FYEKMQ (reference sequence). The CDR3 nucleotides are TGTGCCAGCAGGGAGTTCTCCTACGAGCAGTACTTC. This sequence encodes CASREFSYEQYF.

The genes are TRBV28 and TRBJ1-3, with TRBD1 as a possible D gene (6 bases). V lost 6 bases and J lost 0, with 9 bases in between. The CDR3 sequence is 14 residues long. The germline V gene encodes CDR1 MDHEN and CDR2 SYDVKM. CDR3: CASSNRVSGNTIYF. CDR3 in DNA: TGTGCCAGCAGCAACAGGGTCTCTGGAAACACCATATATTTT.

V is TRBV28 and J is TRBJ2-6; D not certain. Trimming cost V 6 bases and J 4 bases, with 10 bases left between them. CDR3 length equals 14 residues. Germline CDR1 MDHEN, CDR2 SYDVKM. CDR3 sequence: CASRTLRGANVLTF. CDR3 bases: TGTGCCAGCAGAACTCTACGCGGGGCCAACGTCCTGACTTTC.

This clone was seen only once. This CDR3 is also generated by other DNA sequences in the sample. The V and J genes are TRBV5-1 and TRBJ1-1; the D gene is possibly TRBD1 (6 bases). The CDR3 sequence is 14 residues long. Germline V gene sequence: CDR1 SGHRS, CDR2 YFSETQ. Trimming cost V 3 bases and J 1 base, with 10 bases left between them. CDR3 in DNA: TGCGCCAGCAGCTCAGGACAGCCGAACACTGAAGCTTTCTTT. Translating gives CASSSGQPNTEAFF.

This chain connects TRBV5-6 to TRBJ2-5, with 9 bases identical to TRBD1. This CDR3 comprises 15 residues. Unmatched junction bases numbered 6, after V lost 1 base and J lost 5 bases. The germline V gene encodes CDR1 SGHDT and CDR2 YYEEEE. Here the CDR3 DNA reads TGTGCCAGCAGCTTGTGGGGACAGGGAACGGAGACCCAGTACTTC. It translates to CASSLWGQGTETQYF.

The chain carries TRBV2 and TRBJ2-5; D gene unclear. This CDR3 is 13 amino acids long. Trimming left V 7 bases short and J 0 bases short, with 9 bases between. Germline CDR1 SNHLY, CDR2 FYNNEI. CDR3 residues: CASNVVYQETQYF. Here the CDR3 DNA reads TGTGCCAGCAATGTAGTGTACCAAGAGACCCAGTACTTC.

This clone was found once. The V call is TRBV28, the J call TRBJ2-7, with 7 bases aligning to TRBD2. Germline assignment: CDR1 MDHEN and CDR2 SYDVKM. Trimming at V came to 4 bases and at J to 5 bases, leaving 5 bases not matched to a gene. This CDR3 has 13 residues. The CDR3 protein is CASSSFRGDEQYV. As DNA, the CDR3 is TGTGCCAGCAGTTCCTTCCGGGGGGACGAGCAGTACGTC.

This sequence joins TRBV7-9 and TRBJ2-5, with 7 positions matching TRBD2. The CDR3 runs to 14 residues. Trimming removed 8 bases from V and 4 bases from J; junction bases left unmatched: 10. The germline V gene has CDR1 SEHNR and CDR2 FQNEAQ (reference sequence). The CDR3: CASRGVQTRETQYF. The CDR3 region has the DNA TGTGCCAGCCGGGGGGTCCAGACGAGAGAGACCCAGTACTTC. The full variable domain, with the rest looked up from reference TRBV7-9 and TRBJ2-5, is DTGVSQNPRHKITKRGQNVTFRCDPISEHNRLYWYRQTLGQGPEFLTYFQNEAQLEKSRLLSDRFSAERPKGSFSTLEIQRTEQGDSAMYLCASRGVQTRETQYFGPGTRLLVL.

The chain has TRBV5-4 and TRBJ2-1; 9 bases agree with TRBD2. The CDR3 sequence is 16 residues long. Germline loops: CDR1 SGHNT, CDR2 YYREEE (reference sequence). V was clipped by 1 base and J by 4 bases; unmatched bases: 6. For the CDR3, the DNA is TGTGCCAGCAGCTTGAAGCGGGGGGTGGGTTACAATGAGCAGTTCTTC. This translates into CASSLKRGVGYNEQFF. Using reference TRBV5-4 and TRBJ2-1 for the parts outside the CDR3, the full variable domain is ETGVTQSPTHLIKTRGQQVTLRCSSQSGHNTVSWYQQALGQGPQFIFQYYREEENGRGNFPPRFSGLQFPNYSSELNVNALELDDSALYLCASSLKRGVGYNEQFFGPGTRLTVL.

This clone occurred a few times. The chain combines TRBV7-2 with TRBJ2-1; the match to TRBD2 covers 16 bases. In germline, CDR1 is SGHTA, CDR2 FQGNSA. Trimming at V came to 5 bases and at J to 8 bases, leaving 6 bases not matched to a gene. The CDR3 extends over 16 amino acids. CDR3 sequence: CASSLGLAGGLYEQFF. CDR3 sequence (DNA): TGTGCCAGCAGCCTGGGACTAGCGGGGGGGCTCTATGAGCAGTTCTTC.

The chain recombines TRBV7-9 with TRBJ2-5; perhaps TRBD2 as D (7 bases). There are 16 residues in the CDR3. CDR1 is SEHNR and CDR2 is FQNEAQ in the germline V gene (reference sequence). Trimming removed 5 bases at V and 2 bases at J, with 18 bases between. CDR3 coding DNA: TGTGCCAGCAGCCTTTGGAGGGGGGGTGGGCAAGAGACCCAGTACTTC. Encoded protein: CASSLWRGGGQETQYF. Full variable domain (remainder filled in from reference TRBV7-9 and TRBJ2-5): DTGVSQNPRHKITKRGQNVTFRCDPISEHNRLYWYRQTLGQGPEFLTYFQNEAQLEKSRLLSDRFSAERPKGSFSTLEIQRTEQGDSAMYLCASSLWRGGGQETQYFGPGTRLLVL.

This clone appeared a few times. The J gene is TRBJ2-7, the V gene TRBV30, with 11 bases aligning to TRBD1. Losses at the gene ends were 4 bases for V and 7 bases for J; bases not matched to a gene: 6. Germline assignment: CDR1 GTSNPN and CDR2 SVGIG (reference sequence). The CDR3 is 13 residues long. The CDR3 DNA follows: TGTGCCTGGAACGGACAGGGGGCAGGGGAGCAGTACTTC. Translated, it gives CAWNGQGAGEQYF.

The chain links TRBV5-1 to TRBJ1-1, with D possibly TRBD1 on 6 matching bases. This CDR3 is built from 15 residues. Germline lookup yields CDR1 SGHRS and CDR2 YFSETQ. With 4 bases removed from V and 0 bases from J, the gap between germline ends came to 13 bases. The DNA of the CDR3 is TGCGCCAGCAGCACCACAGGGCTCATGAACACTGAAGCTTTCTTT. Its protein is CASSTTGLMNTEAFF.

The chain is built from TRBV5-1 and TRBJ1-2, with 7 bases aligning to TRBD1. Losses at the gene ends were 3 bases for V and 2 bases for J; bases not matched to a gene: 4. Germline values: CDR1 SGHRS, CDR2 YFSETQ. There are 14 residues in the CDR3. The CDR3 region has the DNA TGCGCCAGCAGCTCGGCAGGGGGGAACTATGGCTACACCTTC. Translation: CASSSAGGNYGYTF.

The V gene is TRBV5-1, the J gene TRBJ2-7, with 10 positions matching TRBD1. J was trimmed by 7 bases and V by 3 bases; bases with no gene match: 4. The CDR3 totals 13 residues. Germline V lookup: CDR1 SGHRS, CDR2 YFSETQ. In DNA form, the CDR3 reads TGCGCCAGCAGCTCCCGGGACAGGGGAGAGCAGTACTTC. Amino acids: CASSSRDRGEQYF.

The chain links TRBV30 to TRBJ2-5, with 9 bases lining up with TRBD1. CDR1 and CDR2 (germline): GTSNPN, SVGIG (reference sequence). The V segment lost 0 bases and the J segment 5 bases; nucleotides outside the gene matches: 7. The CDR3 length is 15 residues. CDR3 nucleotides: TGTGCCTGGAGTGTAATAGGGACAGGGCGGGAGACCCAGTACTTC. Its protein is CAWSVIGTGRETQYF. Complete variable domain (other parts from reference TRBV30 and TRBJ2-5): SQTIHQWPATLVQPVGSPLSLECTVEGTSNPNLYWYRQAAGRGLQLLFYSVGIGQISSEVPQNLSASRPQDRQFILSSKKLLLSDSGFYLCAWSVIGTGRETQYFGPGTRLLVL.